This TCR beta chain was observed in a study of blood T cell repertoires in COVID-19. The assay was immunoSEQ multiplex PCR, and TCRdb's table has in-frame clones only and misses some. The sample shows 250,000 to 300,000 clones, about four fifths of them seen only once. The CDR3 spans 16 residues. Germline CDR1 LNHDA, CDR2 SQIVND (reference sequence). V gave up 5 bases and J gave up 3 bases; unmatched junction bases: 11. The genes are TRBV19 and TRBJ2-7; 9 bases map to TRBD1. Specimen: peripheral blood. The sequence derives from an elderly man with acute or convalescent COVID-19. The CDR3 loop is CASSLGSGQGNYEQYF. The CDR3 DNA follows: TGTGCCAGTAGTCTCGGTAGTGGACAGGGGAACTACGAGCAGTACTTC.